The clone carrying this TCR beta chain was observed at least ten times. The V end lost 3 bases, the J end lost 0 bases, and 8 bases lay between the germline ends. CDR1 is MNHEY, CDR2 SMNVEV, per germline (reference sequence). The CDR3 consists of 14 residues. This entry comes from a study of Graves' ophthalmopathy and Graves' hyperthyroidism. RNA transcripts served as template for amplifying TCR beta CDR3 sequences. RT-PCR was first run with HTBI primers, then multiplex PCR in a second round. Each CDR3 protein gets one entry after TCRdb re-called the multiplex PCR reads with MiXCR. The table records about 400,000 distinct CDR3 sequences, just over 15% of them present only once.

This TCR came from a woman aged 18-35 years with stable Graves' hyperthyroidism. V usage is TRBV27 and J usage is TRBJ1-2; D unclear. The sequencing input was peripheral blood. CDR3 amino acids: CASSFLGSNYGYTF. The DNA for the CDR3 is TGTGCCAGCAGTTTTCTGGGATCTAACTATGGCTACACCTTC.